Reported below is one T cell receptor beta chain. No antigen is known for it. No much larger clonotype is one base removed from it; base qualities were not supplied. The data were obtained in a study of cytomegalovirus exposure and HLA in healthy donors (dated 2017 in TCRdb). Concerning the study at large: According to a later analysis, the approximately 130 validation repertoires were produced on the same platform as the approximately 600 repertoires of the first cohort. To predict cytomegalovirus infection status, the study combined high-throughput TCR immunosequencing, statistical association of individual TCRs with disease status, and machine learning. In addition to the first cohort of 666 subjects, a separate validation cohort of approximately 110 different subjects was used. The study aimed to test whether signatures of past pathogen exposure could be identified by cataloging public T cell receptors.

Overall results and qualifications from the work: A total of fewer than 200 TCR beta chains were listed by the study as associated with cytomegalovirus. All 120 or so repertoires were used to score co-occurrence in the validation cohort in a later analysis, because that analysis had no HLA typing for the cohort. The authors suggested that the approach could potentially be extended to other disease states and immunological phenotypes. Three of the identified cytomegalovirus-associated TCR beta chains were confirmed in vitro to be specific for cytomegalovirus antigens. Most TCR sequences were seen in very few donors, while some public TCRs were found in many individuals. In both the original and validation cohorts, the classifier was reported to diagnose cytomegalovirus status with high specificity and sensitivity. A later analysis found that TCRs clustered in the first cohort also tended to co-occur in the 130 or so validation repertoires, with about 94% of cluster scores above 0.

Separate from the roughly 650-subject first cohort, the validation cohort of 95 to 150 subjects was the group to which the donors belonged. The library was generated by the immunoSEQ multiplex PCR assay. The study's processing was this. To diagnose cytomegalovirus status from the catalog of TCR beta chain sequences, a statistical classification framework was built. TCRdb took this table from immuneACCESS and kept in-frame rearrangements with V and J called. Such tables lack part of the clones; where checked against another copy, unresolved V genes explain under half of the gap, and the rest is unexplained. V, J and clone size are taken as reported in that table, and D and trimming were inferred from the DNA itself. This sample holds approximately 300,000 clones; roughly 85% were observed only once. About 0.8% of the sample comes from the top ten. For this chain, trimming is 7 bases at the V end and 6 bases at the J end, and the number of junction bases without a gene match is 6. The CDR3 sequence holds 13 residues, the cysteine and phenylalanine included. The kept DNA is CDR3 alone, 39 bases in frame from the first base. The germline V gene gives CDR1 as SGHRS and CDR2 as YFSETQ.

The material sequenced was PBMCs. This sequence uses TRBV5-1 and TRBJ1-1; 10 bases in between match TRBD1. The TCR was taken from a woman aged 18-35 years in good health and CMV-seronegative. The CDR3: CASVRDRGSEAFF. The nucleotide sequence is TGCGCCAGCGTCCGGGACAGGGGCTCTGAAGCTTTCTTT.